This passage covers 20 T cell receptor beta chains from one sample sequenced in a study of cytotoxic CD8 clonotypes in ibrutinib-treated CLL. Measured with immunoSEQ multiplex PCR; TCRdb has only the in-frame clones, and not every one. The sample has about 200,000 clones, more than 70% seen once. This specimen consisted of PBMCs, obtained after 12 months of ibrutinib treatment. These receptor sequences come from a human donor with chronic lymphocytic leukemia.

The chain employs TRBV4-1 and TRBJ1-2; no reliable D call. Germline assignment: CDR1 MGHRA and CDR2 YSYEKL. The length of the CDR3 is 16 residues. Trimming removed 4 bases from V and 4 bases from J, with 19 bases in between. This CDR3 is CASSPGEGVSFYGYTF. The CDR3 DNA reads as TGCGCCAGCAGCCCCGGTGAAGGAGTAAGCTTCTATGGCTACACCTTC.

This chain joins TRBV6-5 and TRBJ1-2; 8 nucleotides line up with TRBD1. The length of the CDR3 is 12 residues. The trim removed 6 bases at V and 7 bases at J, leaving 4 bases unmatched. Germline values: CDR1 MNHEY, CDR2 SVGAGI. CDR3 sequence: CASSIDRGGYTF. In DNA form, the CDR3 reads TGTGCCAGCAGCATCGACAGGGGTGGCTACACCTTC.

This sequence joins TRBV5-4 and TRBJ1-1; TRBD1 matches 7 bases. In germline, CDR1 is SGHNT, CDR2 YYREEE (reference sequence). The ends lost 4 bases at V and 4 bases at J; junction bases unmatched: 7. This CDR3 contains 14 residues. The CDR3 sequence: CASSTRQGGTEAFF. The CDR3 DNA reads as TGTGCCAGCAGCACCCGACAGGGTGGCACTGAAGCTTTCTTT.

This chain connects TRBV6-5 to TRBJ1-2, with a weak D call TRBD1 (5 bases). The CDR3 spans 15 residues. The V end was cut by 3 bases, the J end by 1 base, with 12 bases between. The germline V gene has CDR1 MNHEY and CDR2 SVGAGI. The CDR3 coding sequence is TGTGCCAGCAGTTATGGTCGGGACGTTAACTATGGCTACACCTTC. Amino acid sequence: CASSYGRDVNYGYTF.

The chain recombines TRBV11-2 with TRBJ1-2, with D perhaps matching TRBD1 (5 bases). CDR3 length: 14 amino acids. Trimming removed 5 bases at V and 4 bases at J, with 14 bases between. In germline, CDR1 is SGHAT, CDR2 FQNNGV. The CDR3 bases are TGTGCCAGCAGCCCAGGGACTGTTCTCTATGGCTACACCTTC. This codes for CASSPGTVLYGYTF.

The chain has TRBV15 and TRBJ1-5; D gene unclear. Germline V gene lookup returns CDR1 LNHNV and CDR2 YYDKDF (reference sequence). There are 15 residues in the CDR3. The V end was cut by 3 bases, the J end by 4 bases, with 13 bases between. The CDR3 reads CATSSRERSNQPQHF. The CDR3 coding sequence is TGTGCCACCAGCAGTCGGGAACGGTCGAATCAGCCCCAGCATTTT.

The chain has TRBV4-1 and TRBJ2-5, with 13 bases matching TRBD2. The germline CDR1 and CDR2 sequences are MGHRA and YSYEKL. This CDR3 is built from 16 residues. Trimming cost V 4 bases and J 9 bases; bases outside gene matches: 11. CDR3 nucleotide sequence: TGCGCCAGCAGCCCTCAACTAGCGGGGGGGAACAGGGCCCAGTACTTC. Protein sequence: CASSPQLAGGNRAQYF.

The chain is built from TRBV5-1 and TRBJ2-5; D not certain. Germline V gives CDR1 SGHRS, CDR2 YFSETQ. V lost 5 bases and J lost 1, with 3 bases in between. The CDR3 covers 11 residues. CDR3 residues: CASRIQETQYF. CDR3 in DNA: TGCGCCAGCAGGATCCAAGAGACCCAGTACTTC.

The chain carries TRBV27 and TRBJ2-2, with D unclear. From germline, CDR1 is MNHEY and CDR2 SMNVEV (reference sequence). Between the trimmed V and J ends, which lost 1 base and 6 bases, there was a span of 3 bases. The CDR3 runs to 12 residues. The CDR3 DNA sequence: TGTGCCAGCAGTTTATGGTCCGGGGAGCTGTTTTTT. Amino acids: CASSLWSGELFF.

This rearrangement joins TRBV6-4 to TRBJ1-1; D not certain. CDR1 is MRHNA and CDR2 is SNTAGT in the germline V gene. The CDR3 totals 13 residues. Trimming removed 5 bases at V and 1 base at J, with 8 bases between. The CDR3 DNA reads TGTGCCAGCAGTAAGGACGGGAACACTGAAGCTTTCTTT. It encodes CASSKDGNTEAFF.

This rearrangement joins TRBV18 to TRBJ2-1; the D is unclear. Germline V gene lookup returns CDR1 KGHSH and CDR2 LQKENI. Trimming stripped 0 bases from V and 10 bases from J, with 7 bases between. There are 12 residues in the CDR3. CDR3 coding DNA: TGTGCCAGCTCACCACCGTTGGGGGAGCAGTTCTTC. It encodes CASSPPLGEQFF.

This chain links TRBV28 with TRBJ2-7, with TRBD2 matching 9 bases. V lost 8 bases and J lost 10; bases outside the gene matches: 6. There are 11 residues in the CDR3. Germline CDR1 and CDR2: MDHEN and SYDVKM. CDR3 nucleotides: TGTGCCAGCGCCCGCGGGGGGGGACAGTACTTC. Its protein is CASARGGGQYF.

The chain has TRBV28 and TRBJ2-7; 12 nucleotides agree with TRBD2. CDR1 is MDHEN, CDR2 SYDVKM, per germline. Unmatched junction bases numbered 8, after V lost 2 bases and J lost 3 bases. The CDR3 runs 17 residues. The CDR3 bases are TGTGCCAGCAGTTTAACATCCCCTAGCGGGAGGGGCTACGAGCAGTACTTC. This translates into CASSLTSPSGRGYEQYF.

This clone has more than one count but fewer than ten. This chain uses TRBV6-1 with TRBJ2-1; D gene ambiguous. From germline, CDR1 is MNHNS and CDR2 SASEGT. V gave up 3 bases and J gave up 3 bases, with 12 bases separating them. This CDR3 comprises 15 residues. This CDR3 is CASSERPDGYNEQFF. The CDR3 DNA is TGTGCCAGCAGTGAGCGCCCGGACGGCTACAATGAGCAGTTCTTC.

This chain joins TRBV5-1 and TRBJ2-1; TRBD2 aligns across 8 bases. The length of the CDR3 is 14 residues. CDR1 and CDR2 from the germline V gene are SGHRS and YFSETQ. J gave up 7 bases and V 0 bases, and 3 bases lay outside the gene matches. CDR3 coding DNA: TGCGCCAGCAGCTTGGGCACTAGCGGTAATGAGCAGTTCTTC. Amino acids: CASSLGTSGNEQFF.

This chain connects TRBV10-3 to TRBJ2-7, with 10 bases aligning to TRBD1. V was pared by 3 bases and J by 2 bases, with 4 bases of the junction left unmatched. Germline V lookup: CDR1 ENHRY, CDR2 SYGVKD. The CDR3 extends over 15 amino acids. CDR3 sequence: CAISERGQGTYEQYF. CDR3 bases: TGTGCCATCAGTGAAAGGGGACAGGGGACCTACGAGCAGTACTTC.

The chain links TRBV25-1 to TRBJ2-7; TRBD2 is a possible D gene (5 bases). Germline CDR1 is MGHDK and CDR2 is SYGVNS. V was trimmed by 3 bases and J by 2 bases, leaving 11 bases between them. There are 14 residues in the CDR3. CDR3 bases: TGTGCCAGCAGTGAGGGGAGCGTTGCCTACGAGCAGTACTTC. Its protein product is CASSEGSVAYEQYF.

The chain couples TRBV7-9 to TRBJ1-2; D perhaps matches TRBD1 (6 bases). Trimming took 10 bases from V and 7 from J, leaving 16 bases between them. The CDR3 is 12 residues long. Germline CDR1 is SEHNR and CDR2 is FQNEAQ (reference sequence). Here the CDR3 DNA reads TGTGCCATCCCAACAGGGTGGGGTGGCTACACCTTC. Translation: CAIPTGWGGYTF. The whole variable domain, remainder taken from reference TRBV7-9 and TRBJ1-2, is DTGVSQNPRHKITKRGQNVTFRCDPISEHNRLYWYRQTLGQGPEFLTYFQNEAQLEKSRLLSDRFSAERPKGSFSTLEIQRTEQGDSAMYLCAIPTGWGGYTFGSGTRLTVV.

This chain connects TRBV10-3 to TRBJ2-3; D ambiguous. The CDR3 loop spans 13 amino acids. Trimming removed 7 bases at V and 6 bases at J, with 14 bases between. Germline lookup yields CDR1 ENHRY and CDR2 SYGVKD. The CDR3 loop reads CAINTYLWDTQYF. DNA for the CDR3: TGTGCCATCAACACATACCTCTGGGATACGCAGTATTTT.

The chain is built from TRBV2 and TRBJ2-1; TRBD2 matches 9 bases. The V gene end was trimmed by 6 bases and the J gene end by 2 bases; junction bases not matched to a gene: 14. The CDR3 contains 18 residues. Germline V gene sequence: CDR1 SNHLY, CDR2 FYNNEI. Here the CDR3 reads CASRGLGLAGLPYNEQFF. As DNA, the CDR3 is TGTGCCAGCAGGGGTTTGGGGCTAGCGGGGTTACCCTACAATGAGCAGTTCTTC.